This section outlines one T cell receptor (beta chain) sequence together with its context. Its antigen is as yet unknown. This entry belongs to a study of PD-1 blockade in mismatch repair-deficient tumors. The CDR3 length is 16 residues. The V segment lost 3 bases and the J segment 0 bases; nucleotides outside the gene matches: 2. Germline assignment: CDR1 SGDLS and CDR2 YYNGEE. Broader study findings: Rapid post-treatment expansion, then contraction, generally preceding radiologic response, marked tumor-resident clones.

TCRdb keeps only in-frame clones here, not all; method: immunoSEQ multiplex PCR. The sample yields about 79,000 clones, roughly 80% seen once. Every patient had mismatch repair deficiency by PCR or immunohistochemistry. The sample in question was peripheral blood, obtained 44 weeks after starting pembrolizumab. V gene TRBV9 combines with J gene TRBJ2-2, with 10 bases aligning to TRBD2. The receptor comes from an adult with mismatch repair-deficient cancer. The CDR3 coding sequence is TGTGCCAGCAGCGCCGGACTAGCGGCGAACACCGGGGAGCTGTTTTTT. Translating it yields CASSAGLAANTGELFF.